A single sample gave rise to the 29 T cell receptor beta chains below, sequenced in a study of blood T cell repertoires in COVID-19. The method was immunoSEQ multiplex PCR; TCRdb's version includes in-frame clones alone and lacks a portion of them. Found here are approximately 150,000 clones, roughly nine tenths of them singletons; the top ten hold roughly 1.6%. Sequenced material: peripheral blood. The receptors originated from a human donor in a cohort sampled during active COVID-19.

The chain couples TRBV5-8 to TRBJ2-5; 7 nucleotides align to TRBD1. The CDR3 covers 13 residues. V was pared by 2 bases and J by 2 bases, with 0 bases of the junction left unmatched. The germline V gene encodes CDR1 SGHTS and CDR2 YDEGEE. CDR3: CASSFRGQETQYF. The CDR3 DNA reads TGTGCCAGCAGCTTCAGGGGGCAAGAGACCCAGTACTTC.

J is TRBJ2-1 and V is TRBV7-9; 7 nucleotides match TRBD2. V was pared by 1 base and J by 6 bases, with 3 bases of the junction left unmatched. CDR1 is SEHNR and CDR2 is FQNEAQ in the germline V gene (reference sequence). The CDR3 covers 14 residues. Here the CDR3 reads CASSLGLAVNEQFF. CDR3 sequence (DNA): TGTGCCAGCAGCTTAGGACTAGCTGTCAATGAGCAGTTCTTC.

The chain uses TRBV30 and TRBJ1-2, with 7 nucleotides matching TRBD1. From germline, CDR1 is GTSNPN and CDR2 SVGIG (reference sequence). The CDR3 is made up of 14 amino acids. V gave up 0 bases and J gave up 8 bases; unmatched junction bases: 9. CDR3 protein: CAWSVRGGGGGYTF. CDR3 in DNA: TGTGCCTGGAGTGTCCGAGGGGGCGGTGGCGGCTACACCTTC.

V gene TRBV6-5 combines with J gene TRBJ1-1, with D perhaps TRBD1 (5 bases). The CDR3 extends over 14 amino acids. CDR1 MNHEY and CDR2 SVGAGI come from the germline V gene. V was cut by 7 bases and J by 1 base, with 13 bases left in between. The CDR3 bases are TGTGCCAGCACCGTTGGGGCAGGGAACACTGAAGCTTTCTTT. Protein: CASTVGAGNTEAFF.

The rearrangement uses TRBV7-9 and TRBJ1-5; no definite D call. The germline V gene encodes CDR1 SEHNR and CDR2 FQNEAQ (reference sequence). Trimming stripped 1 base from V and 0 bases from J, with 7 bases between. This CDR3 has 15 amino acids. The CDR3 DNA reads as TGTGCCAGCAGCTTAGGAGGTTATAGCAATCAGCCCCAGCATTTT. Its protein product is CASSLGGYSNQPQHF.

V gene TRBV28 combines with J gene TRBJ2-5, with TRBD1 identical over 9 bases. This CDR3 has 16 residues. V lost 8 bases, J lost 3 bases, and 13 bases stayed unmatched. Germline V CDR1 and CDR2: MDHEN, SYDVKM. The CDR3 here is CASGLGTGYQKETQYF. CDR3 DNA: TGTGCCAGCGGTCTCGGGACAGGGTATCAGAAAGAGACCCAGTACTTC. The whole variable domain, filled in from reference TRBV28 and TRBJ2-5, reads DVKVTQSSRYLVKRTGEKVFLECVQDMDHENMFWYRQDPGLGLRLIYFSYDVKMKEKGDIPEGYSVSREKKERFSLILESASTNQTSMYLCASGLGTGYQKETQYFGPGTRLLVL.

The V and J genes are TRBV9 and TRBJ2-7, with D possibly being TRBD1 (6 bases). Germline CDR1 is SGDLS and CDR2 is YYNGEE. V dropped 4 bases and J dropped 5 bases, with 22 bases sitting between them. This CDR3 region has 16 residues. CDR3 bases: TGTGCCAGCAGCCCCCTAGGTGGGGGCAGGGATAACGAGCAGTACTTC. Translated, it gives CASSPLGGGRDNEQYF.

This chain uses TRBV11-2 with TRBJ1-6; TRBD1 is a possible D gene (5 bases). CDR1 SGHAT and CDR2 FQNNGV come from the germline V gene. V lost 2 bases and J lost 6, with 11 bases in between. This CDR3 region has 15 residues. The CDR3 loop is CASSLKGDSNSPLHF. CDR3 DNA: TGTGCCAGCAGCTTAAAGGGCGACAGTAATTCACCCCTCCACTTT.

The V gene is TRBV3-1 (or the pseudogene TRBV3-2), the J gene TRBJ1-3; TRBD1 is a possible D gene (5 bases). Germline V gene data show CDR1 as LGHDT and CDR2 as YNNKEL (reference sequence). This CDR3 is 12 amino acids long. The V and J ends lost 10 bases and 4 bases respectively, with 11 bases between them. The CDR3 reads CATKGWGNTIYF. The CDR3 DNA reads as TGTGCCACCAAGGGGTGGGGAAACACCATATATTTT.

The chain has TRBV15 and TRBJ2-7, with 7 bases matching TRBD2. This CDR3 has 14 residues. Germline loops: CDR1 LNHNV, CDR2 YYDKDF (reference sequence). The ends lost 3 bases at V and 3 bases at J; junction bases unmatched: 5. This CDR3 reads CATSSGASGYEQYF. The CDR3 DNA sequence: TGTGCCACCAGCAGCGGGGCTAGCGGCTACGAGCAGTACTTC.

CDR3 in DNA: TGTGCCACCGAAAGGACAGGGGCGAGTGAAGGCTACACCTTC. Translation gives CATERTGASEGYTF. The J gene is TRBJ1-2, the V gene TRBV2; 9 bases align to TRBD1. The CDR3 is 14 residues long. Germline lookup yields CDR1 SNHLY and CDR2 FYNNEI. Trimming cost V 10 bases and J 8 bases; bases outside gene matches: 14.

The genes are TRBV9 and TRBJ1-6; weak D call: TRBD1 (6 bases). The germline CDR1 and CDR2 sequences are SGDLS and YYNGEE. V gave up 3 bases and J gave up 5 bases, with 12 bases separating them. This CDR3 spans 15 amino acids. The CDR3 DNA is TGTGCCAGCAGCGAACAGGGACGGGATAATTCACCCCTCCACTTT. Encoded protein: CASSEQGRDNSPLHF.

This chain joins TRBV6-2 or TRBV6-3 and TRBJ2-3, with 12 bases matching TRBD2. V lost 5 bases, J lost 1 base, and 1 base stayed unmatched. In germline, CDR1 is MNHEY, CDR2 SVGEGT. This CDR3 region has 15 residues. CDR3 amino acids: CASSGLAGRTDTQYF. The CDR3 DNA reads as TGTGCCAGCAGTGGACTAGCGGGGCGCACAGATACGCAGTATTTT.

V gene TRBV10-3 combines with J gene TRBJ2-5; maybe TRBD2 (6 bases). Germline values: CDR1 ENHRY, CDR2 SYGVKD. The CDR3 loop spans 14 amino acids. V was shortened by 5 bases and J by 7 bases, with 17 bases between the two germline ends. The CDR3 here is CAISPGTPFGTQYF. The CDR3, as DNA: TGTGCCATCAGTCCCGGGACTCCGTTCGGGACCCAGTACTTC.

The chain has TRBV5-6 and TRBJ2-3; 12 positions match TRBD2. This CDR3 spans 16 amino acids. The trim removed 2 bases at V and 7 bases at J, leaving 8 bases unmatched. CDR1 SGHDT and CDR2 YYEEEE come from the germline V gene. CDR3 in DNA: TGTGCCAGCAGCTTAGGACTAGCGGGAAGGGGAAATACGCAGTATTTT. It encodes CASSLGLAGRGNTQYF.

This clone was counted once. The genes are TRBV9 and TRBJ2-3; 9 positions agree with TRBD2. The CDR3 runs to 14 residues. J was trimmed by 6 bases and V by 3 bases; bases with no gene match: 5. CDR1 is SGDLS and CDR2 is YYNGEE in the germline V gene. Here the CDR3 DNA reads TGTGCCAGCAGCGCGGGACTAGCAAGGGATACGCAGTATTTT. Translated: CASSAGLARDTQYF.

This rearrangement joins TRBV12-3 or TRBV12-4 to TRBJ1-2; D unresolved. Between the trimmed V and J ends, which lost 3 bases and 8 bases, there was a span of 10 bases. The CDR3 runs 12 residues. In nucleotides, the CDR3 is TGTGCCAGCAGTTTGACCGAGAGGGGCTACACCTTC. Its translation: CASSLTERGYTF.

This clone was recorded only once. The chain has TRBV7-9 and TRBJ1-2; 7 bases line up with TRBD1. Germline loops: CDR1 SEHNR, CDR2 FQNEAQ (reference sequence). Unmatched junction bases numbered 11, after V lost 5 bases and J lost 5 bases. This CDR3 contains 15 residues. The CDR3 DNA reads TGTGCCAGCAGCCACCGGGACAGCCAGGGTTATGGCTACACCTTC. Residues: CASSHRDSQGYGYTF. The full variable domain, rest sourced from reference TRBV7-9 and TRBJ1-2, is DTGVSQNPRHKITKRGQNVTFRCDPISEHNRLYWYRQTLGQGPEFLTYFQNEAQLEKSRLLSDRFSAERPKGSFSTLEIQRTEQGDSAMYLCASSHRDSQGYGYTFGSGTRLTVV.

The V and J genes are TRBV7-9 and TRBJ2-7; 8 bases are shared with TRBD1. Germline loops: CDR1 SEHNR, CDR2 FQNEAQ (reference sequence). The V and J ends lost 1 base and 2 bases, in that order; junction bases with no gene match: 4. The CDR3 covers 15 residues. The CDR3 sequence: CASSLDAGGPYEQYF. CDR3 DNA sequence: TGTGCCAGCAGCTTAGACGCAGGGGGCCCCTACGAGCAGTACTTC.

V gene TRBV7-2 combines with J gene TRBJ2-1, with D possibly TRBD1 on 5 matching bases. This CDR3 is built from 12 residues. Deletions cut 2 bases from V and 15 bases from J, with 14 bases between. CDR1 and CDR2 (germline): SGHTA, FQGNSA. The DNA of the CDR3 is TGTGCCAGCAGCTTACAACCAGGGTTATGGTTCTTC. Its translation: CASSLQPGLWFF.

The V gene is TRBV2, the J gene TRBJ1-6, with 8 bases aligning to TRBD1. The CDR3 runs to 14 residues. V shed 5 bases, J shed 10 bases, and the junction held 7 bases outside the gene matches. In germline, CDR1 is SNHLY, CDR2 FYNNEI. The CDR3 region has the DNA TGTGCCAGCAGTCCCGACAGGGGATTCTCACCCCTCCACTTT. Translation gives CASSPDRGFSPLHF.

This chain links TRBV11-2 with TRBJ2-7; the D gene is possibly TRBD1 (6 bases). This CDR3 has 16 residues. Trimming left V 0 bases short and J 0 bases short, with 12 bases between. The germline V gene encodes CDR1 SGHAT and CDR2 FQNNGV. The CDR3 here is CASSLDDRLNSYEQYF. Here the CDR3 DNA reads TGTGCCAGCAGCTTAGATGACAGGCTAAACTCCTACGAGCAGTACTTC.

The chain carries TRBV9 and TRBJ1-2, with D maybe TRBD1 (5 bases). Germline CDR1 reads SGDLS; CDR2 reads YYNGEE. The CDR3 is made up of 14 amino acids. The germline V and J ends were trimmed by 1 base and 10 bases, with 17 bases remaining between them. The CDR3: CASSVIGPSDNYTF. The CDR3 DNA reads TGTGCCAGCAGCGTAATCGGCCCATCGGACAACTACACCTTC.

This clone was counted once. CDR3: CSADSLGYTF. CDR3 sequence (DNA): TGCAGTGCTGACAGCCTCGGCTACACCTTC. V gene TRBV20-1 combines with J gene TRBJ1-2; D is perhaps TRBD1 (5 bases). The CDR3 is 10 residues long. CDR1 is DFQATT and CDR2 is SNEGSKA in the germline V gene (reference sequence). Trimming cost V 5 bases and J 8 bases, with 9 bases left between them.

Only one count was recorded for this clone. J is TRBJ2-7 and V is TRBV9, with D possibly being TRBD2 (5 bases). V lost 0 bases, J lost 3 bases, and 16 bases lay in between. Germline CDR1 is SGDLS and CDR2 is YYNGEE. The CDR3 runs 16 residues. The chain's CDR3 is CASSVGSGESSYEQYF. In DNA, the CDR3 is TGTGCCAGCAGCGTAGGGTCCGGGGAAAGCAGCTACGAGCAGTACTTC.

The chain links TRBV5-1 to TRBJ1-2; 8 bases agree with TRBD1. Losses at the gene ends were 0 bases for V and 7 bases for J; bases not matched to a gene: 17. The germline CDR1 and CDR2 sequences are SGHRS and YFSETQ. The CDR3 loop spans 18 amino acids. The CDR3 reads CASSLGAGTGTPRIGYTF. CDR3 DNA sequence: TGCGCCAGCAGCTTGGGGGCCGGGACAGGTACTCCCCGAATTGGCTACACCTTC.

The V gene is TRBV9, the J gene TRBJ1-1; 8 positions agree with TRBD1. Germline lookup yields CDR1 SGDLS and CDR2 YYNGEE. V was pared by 4 bases and J by 10 bases, with 15 bases of the junction left unmatched. There are 15 residues in the CDR3. The CDR3 sequence: CASSTGQGLVVGAFF. CDR3 coding DNA: TGTGCCAGCAGCACCGGACAGGGATTGGTTGTCGGAGCTTTCTTT.

The chain uses TRBV7-9 and TRBJ2-1; a possible D gene is TRBD2 (7 bases). This CDR3 spans 16 amino acids. The germline V gene has CDR1 SEHNR and CDR2 FQNEAQ (reference sequence). The germline V and J ends were trimmed by 5 bases and 2 bases, with 16 bases remaining between them. DNA of the CDR3: TGTGCCAGCAGCACTCCCCTGGGGGGGCCCTACAATGAGCAGTTCTTC. Translated, it gives CASSTPLGGPYNEQFF.

The V and J genes are TRBV6-5 and TRBJ2-2; tentative D call: TRBD1 (6 bases). There are 15 residues in the CDR3. Germline CDR1 and CDR2: MNHEY and SVGAGI. V gave up 2 bases and J gave up 7 bases, with 14 bases separating them. CDR3 DNA sequence: TGTGCCAGCAGTTACATTGCAGGGGCCGTCGGGGAGCTGTTTTTT. Translating gives CASSYIAGAVGELFF.